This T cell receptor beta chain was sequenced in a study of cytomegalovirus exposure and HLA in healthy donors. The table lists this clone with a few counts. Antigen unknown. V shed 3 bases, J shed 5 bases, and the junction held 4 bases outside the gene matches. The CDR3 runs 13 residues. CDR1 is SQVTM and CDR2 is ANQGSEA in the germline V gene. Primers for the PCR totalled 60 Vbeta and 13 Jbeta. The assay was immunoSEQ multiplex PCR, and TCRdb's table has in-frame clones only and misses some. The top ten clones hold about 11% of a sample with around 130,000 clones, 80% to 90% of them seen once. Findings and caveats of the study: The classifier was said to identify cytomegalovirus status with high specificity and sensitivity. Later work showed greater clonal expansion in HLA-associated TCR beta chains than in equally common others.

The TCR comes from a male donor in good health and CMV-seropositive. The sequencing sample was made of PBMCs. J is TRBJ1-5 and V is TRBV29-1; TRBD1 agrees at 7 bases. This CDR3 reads CSVDQGTDQPQHF. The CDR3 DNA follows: TGCAGCGTTGACCAAGGGACAGATCAGCCCCAGCATTTT.